This T cell receptor (beta chain) was identified in a study of cytotoxic CD8 clonotypes in ibrutinib-treated CLL. Study-level information: Included were 11 to 12 relapsed/refractory and about 14 treatment-naive patients, of whom approximately 18 were IGHV unmutated. With a range of 6 to 36, the median treatment time before response samples were taken was around 12 months.

The germline V gene encodes CDR1 LNHDA and CDR2 SQIVND (reference sequence). The CDR3 is made up of 13 amino acids. The V end lost 1 base, the J end lost 6 bases, and 7 bases lay between the germline ends. Generated by immunoSEQ multiplex PCR, the TCRdb table keeps only in-frame clones and is missing some. This table has hundreds of thousands of clones, 70% appearing once. The sample holds a few counts of this clone. This receptor was identified in a human donor with chronic lymphocytic leukemia. The V call is TRBV19, the J call TRBJ1-5; perhaps TRBD1 as D (6 bases). The input for sequencing was PBMCs, taken after 24 months of ibrutinib treatment. The CDR3 loop reads CASSIGGAQPQHF. The CDR3 DNA is TGTGCCAGTAGTATAGGGGGGGCTCAGCCCCAGCATTTT.